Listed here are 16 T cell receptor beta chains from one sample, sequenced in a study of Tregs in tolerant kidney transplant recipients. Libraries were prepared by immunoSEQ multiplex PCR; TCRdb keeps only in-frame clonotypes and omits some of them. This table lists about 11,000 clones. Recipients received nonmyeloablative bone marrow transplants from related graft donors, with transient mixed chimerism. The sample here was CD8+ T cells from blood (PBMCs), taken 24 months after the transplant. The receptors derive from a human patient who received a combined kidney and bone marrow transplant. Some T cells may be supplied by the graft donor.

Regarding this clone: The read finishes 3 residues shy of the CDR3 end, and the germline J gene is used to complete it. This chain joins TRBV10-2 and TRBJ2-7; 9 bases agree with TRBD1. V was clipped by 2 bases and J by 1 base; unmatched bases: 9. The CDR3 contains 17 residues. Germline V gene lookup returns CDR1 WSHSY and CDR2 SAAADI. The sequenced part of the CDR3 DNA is TGCGCCAGCAGTGAGGGATACAGGGGGCTGGGTTCCTACGAG. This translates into CASSEGYRGLGSYE. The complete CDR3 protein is CASSEGYRGLGSYEQYF.

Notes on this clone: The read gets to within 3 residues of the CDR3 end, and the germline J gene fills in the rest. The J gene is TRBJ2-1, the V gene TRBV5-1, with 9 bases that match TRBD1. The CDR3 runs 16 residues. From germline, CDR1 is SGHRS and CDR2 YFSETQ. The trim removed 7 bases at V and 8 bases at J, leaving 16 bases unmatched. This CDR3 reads CASRTGTGNFGHEQFF. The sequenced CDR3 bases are TGCGCCAGCCGCACCGGGACAGGGAATTTCGGGCATGAG.

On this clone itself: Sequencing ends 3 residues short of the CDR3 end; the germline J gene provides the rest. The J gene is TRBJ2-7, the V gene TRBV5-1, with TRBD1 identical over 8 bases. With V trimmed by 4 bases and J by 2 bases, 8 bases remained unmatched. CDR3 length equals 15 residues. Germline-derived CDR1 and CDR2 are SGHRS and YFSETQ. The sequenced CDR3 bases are TGCGCCAGCAGCCGGTGGCAGGGGGCGGCCTACGAG. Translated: CASSRWQGAAYE. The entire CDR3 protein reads CASSRWQGAAYEQYF.

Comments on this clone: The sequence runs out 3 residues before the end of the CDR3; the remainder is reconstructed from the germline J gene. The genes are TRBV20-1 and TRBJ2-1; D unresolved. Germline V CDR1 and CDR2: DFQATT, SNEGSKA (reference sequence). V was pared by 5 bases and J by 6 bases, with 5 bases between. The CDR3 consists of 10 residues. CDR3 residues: CSAFSNEQFF. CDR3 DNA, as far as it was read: TGCAGTGCTTTCAGCAATGAG.

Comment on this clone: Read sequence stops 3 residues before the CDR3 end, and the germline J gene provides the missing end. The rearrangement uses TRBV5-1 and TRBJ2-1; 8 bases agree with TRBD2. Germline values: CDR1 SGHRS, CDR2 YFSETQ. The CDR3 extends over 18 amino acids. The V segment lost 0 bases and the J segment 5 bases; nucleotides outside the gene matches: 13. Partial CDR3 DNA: TGCGCCAGCAGCTTGGGCGGCGGGACTAGACGCCGTCACAATGAG. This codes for CASSLGGGTRRRHNE. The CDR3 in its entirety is CASSLGGGTRRRHNEQFF.

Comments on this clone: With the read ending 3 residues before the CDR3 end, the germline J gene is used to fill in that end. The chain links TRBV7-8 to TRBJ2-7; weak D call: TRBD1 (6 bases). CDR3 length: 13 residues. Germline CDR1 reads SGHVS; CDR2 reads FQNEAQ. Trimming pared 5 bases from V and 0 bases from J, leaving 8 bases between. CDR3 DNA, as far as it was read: TGTGCCAGCAGCCCGGACAGCTCCTACGAG. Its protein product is CASSPDSSYE. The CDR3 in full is CASSPDSSYEQYF. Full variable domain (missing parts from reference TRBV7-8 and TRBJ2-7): GAGVSQSPRYKVAKRGQDVALRCDPISGHVSLFWYQQALGQGPEFLTYFQNEAQLDKSGLPSDRFFAERPEGSVSTLKIQRTQQEDSAVYLCASSPDSSYEQYFGPGTRLTVT.

This chain's CDR3 is CASNPGGAKETQYF. The part of the CDR3 DNA that was read is TGTGCCAGCAACCCCGGAGGGGCAAAAGAGACC. The V gene is TRBV2, the J gene TRBJ2-5, with D tentatively TRBD2 (6 bases). The read falls 3 residues short of the CDR3 end, and the missing part is taken from the germline J gene. The CDR3 has 14 residues. The germline CDR1 and CDR2 sequences are SNHLY and FYNNEI. V was cut by 7 bases and J by 3 bases, with 15 bases left in between.

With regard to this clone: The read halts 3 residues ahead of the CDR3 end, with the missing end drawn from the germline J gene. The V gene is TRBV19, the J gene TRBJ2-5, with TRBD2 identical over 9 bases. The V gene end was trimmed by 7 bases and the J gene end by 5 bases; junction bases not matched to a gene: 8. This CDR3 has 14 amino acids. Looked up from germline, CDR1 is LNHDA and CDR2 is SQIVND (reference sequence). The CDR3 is CASISQAGGETQYF. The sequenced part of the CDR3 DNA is TGTGCCAGTATTTCGCAGGCGGGAGGGGAGACC.

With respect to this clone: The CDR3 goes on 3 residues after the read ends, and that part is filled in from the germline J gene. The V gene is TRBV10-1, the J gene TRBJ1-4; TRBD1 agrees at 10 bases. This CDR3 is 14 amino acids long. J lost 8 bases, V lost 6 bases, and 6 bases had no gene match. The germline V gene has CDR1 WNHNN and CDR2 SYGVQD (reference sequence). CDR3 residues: CASSRQGAGEKLFF. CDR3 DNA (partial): TGCGCCAGCAGCCGACAGGGGGCAGGAGAAAAA.

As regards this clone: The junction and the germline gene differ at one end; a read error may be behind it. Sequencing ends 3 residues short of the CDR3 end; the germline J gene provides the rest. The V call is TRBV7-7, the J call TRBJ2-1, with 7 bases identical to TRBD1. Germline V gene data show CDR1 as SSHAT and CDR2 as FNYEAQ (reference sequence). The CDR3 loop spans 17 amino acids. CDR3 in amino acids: CASSQLPGQSSYNEQFF. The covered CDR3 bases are TGTGCTAGCAGCCAATTACCGGGACAGAGCTCCTACAATGAG.

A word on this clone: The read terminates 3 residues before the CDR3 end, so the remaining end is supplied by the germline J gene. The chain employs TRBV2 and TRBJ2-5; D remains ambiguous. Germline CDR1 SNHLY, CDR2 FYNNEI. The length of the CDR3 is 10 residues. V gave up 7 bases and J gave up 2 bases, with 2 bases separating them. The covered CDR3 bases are TGTGCCAGCACTCAAGAGACC. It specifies CASTQET. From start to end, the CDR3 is CASTQETQYF.

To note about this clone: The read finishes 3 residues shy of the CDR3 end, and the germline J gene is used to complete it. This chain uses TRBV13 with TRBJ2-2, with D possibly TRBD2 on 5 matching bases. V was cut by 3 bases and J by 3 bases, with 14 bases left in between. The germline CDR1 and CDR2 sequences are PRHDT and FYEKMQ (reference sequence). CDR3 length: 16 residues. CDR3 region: CASSFRAMRDTGELFF. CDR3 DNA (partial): TGTGCCAGCAGCTTTCGAGCAATGCGGGACACCGGGGAG.

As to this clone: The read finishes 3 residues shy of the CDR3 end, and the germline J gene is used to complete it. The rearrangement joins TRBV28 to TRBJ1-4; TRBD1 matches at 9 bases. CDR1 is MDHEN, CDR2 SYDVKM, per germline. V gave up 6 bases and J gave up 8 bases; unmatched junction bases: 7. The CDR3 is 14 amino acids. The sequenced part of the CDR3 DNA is TGTGCCAGCAGGGAGACAGGGGGAGAGGAAAAA. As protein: CASRETGGEEK. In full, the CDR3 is CASRETGGEEKLFF.

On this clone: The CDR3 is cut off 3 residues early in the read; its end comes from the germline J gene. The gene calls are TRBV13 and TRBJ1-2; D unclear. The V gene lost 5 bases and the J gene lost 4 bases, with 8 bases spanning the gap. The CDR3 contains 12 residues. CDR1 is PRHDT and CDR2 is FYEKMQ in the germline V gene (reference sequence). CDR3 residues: CASSGEGYGYTF. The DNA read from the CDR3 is TGTGCCAGCAGCGGTGAGGGCTATGGC. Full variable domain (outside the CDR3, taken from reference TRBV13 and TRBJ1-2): AAGVIQSPRHLIKEKRETATLKCYPIPRHDTVYWYQQGPGQDPQFLISFYEKMQSDKGSIPDRFSAQQFSDYHSELNMSSLELGDSALYFCASSGEGYGYTFGSGTRLTVV.

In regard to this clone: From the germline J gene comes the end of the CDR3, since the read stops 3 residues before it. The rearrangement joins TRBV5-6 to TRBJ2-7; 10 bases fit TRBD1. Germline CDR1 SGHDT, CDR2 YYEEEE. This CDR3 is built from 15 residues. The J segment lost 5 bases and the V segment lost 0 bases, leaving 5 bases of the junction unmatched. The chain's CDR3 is CASSLVRDRGHEQYF. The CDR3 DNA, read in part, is TGTGCCAGCAGCTTGGTAAGGGACAGGGGCCACGAG.

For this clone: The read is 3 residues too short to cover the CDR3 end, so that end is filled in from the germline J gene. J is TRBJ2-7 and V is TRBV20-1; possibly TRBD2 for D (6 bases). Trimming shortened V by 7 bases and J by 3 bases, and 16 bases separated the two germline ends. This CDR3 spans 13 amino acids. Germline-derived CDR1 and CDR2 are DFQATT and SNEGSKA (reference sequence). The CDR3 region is CSDLQLGGYEQYF. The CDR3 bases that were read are TGCAGTGACCTACAGCTCGGGGGCTACGAG.